This T cell receptor beta chain came from a study of early T cells in non-severe SARS-CoV-2 infection. Background on the study: With bulk RNA from unsorted whole blood as input, sequencing yielded unpaired chains. General study results and limits: VDJdb matches were skewed toward anti-spike CD8 T cell responses.

Unique molecular identifiers were attached to individual cDNA molecules. Via MiXCR, TCRdb re-called the 5' RACE reads, giving one row per CDR3 protein. The table lists 60,000 to 75,000 distinct CDR3 sequences, 10% to 12% of them singletons. CDR3 length: 13 amino acids. Trimming cost V 4 bases and J 6 bases, with 10 bases left between them. CDR1 and CDR2 from the germline V gene are SGDLS and YYNGEE. This clonotype was found many times. Antigen unknown. V and J are TRBV9 and TRBJ2-2, with a weak D call TRBD2 (6 bases). This clonotype was sampled from an adult who was a healthcare worker with PCR-confirmed SARS-CoV-2 infection or an uninfected control (not recorded which). Sequenced here: whole blood, sampled at baseline. The chain's CDR3 is CASSYGGSGELFF. DNA for the CDR3: TGTGCCAGCAGCTATGGAGGGTCCGGGGAGCTGTTTTTT.